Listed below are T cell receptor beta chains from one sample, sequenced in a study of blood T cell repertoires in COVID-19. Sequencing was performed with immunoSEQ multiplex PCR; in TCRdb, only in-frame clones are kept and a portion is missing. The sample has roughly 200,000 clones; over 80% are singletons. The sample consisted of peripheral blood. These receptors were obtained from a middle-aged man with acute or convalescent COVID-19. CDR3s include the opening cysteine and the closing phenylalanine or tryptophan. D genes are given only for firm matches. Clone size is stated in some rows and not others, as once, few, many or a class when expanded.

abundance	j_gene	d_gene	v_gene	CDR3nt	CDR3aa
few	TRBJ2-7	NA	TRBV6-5	TGTGCCAGCAGTTACGTTCGGGGCTCCTACGAGCAGTACTTC	CASSYVRGSYEQYF
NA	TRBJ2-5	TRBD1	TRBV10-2	TGCGCCAGCGGCTCCGGGACAGGAATGGAGACCCAGTACTTC	CASGSGTGMETQYF
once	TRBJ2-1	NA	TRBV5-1	TGCGCCAGCAGCTTGGAGGTGGGTTGGGGCGATGAGCAGTTCTTC	CASSLEVGWGDEQFF
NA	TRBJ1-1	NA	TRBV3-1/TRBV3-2	TGTGCCAGCAGCCAATTTCCGGTGAACACTGAAGCTTTCTTT	CASSQFPVNTEAFF
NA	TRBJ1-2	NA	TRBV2	TGTGCCAGCAGTGAAAGGGGAGGGGAGGGCTACACCTTC	CASSERGGEGYTF
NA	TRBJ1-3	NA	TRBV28	TGTGCCAGCAGTTTCTCTCGAGGGGGAAACACCATATATTTT	CASSFSRGGNTIYF
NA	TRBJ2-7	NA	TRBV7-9	TGTGCCTGGGGACGGGACTCTTCCTACGAGCAGTACTTC	CAWGRDSSYEQYF
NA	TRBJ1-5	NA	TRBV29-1	TGCAGCGTATCCAGTAGCAATCAGCCCCAGCATTTT	CSVSSSNQPQHF
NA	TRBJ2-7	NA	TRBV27	TGTGCCAGCAGTCCCCGTTCTATCTCCTACGAGCAGTACTTC	CASSPRSISYEQYF
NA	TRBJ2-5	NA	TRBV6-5	TGTGCCAGCAGTTACTCGAGATGGGAGACCCAGTACTTC	CASSYSRWETQYF
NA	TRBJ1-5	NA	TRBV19	TGTGCCAGTAGTATGGGGGGTTATCAGCCCCAGCATTTT	CASSMGGYQPQHF
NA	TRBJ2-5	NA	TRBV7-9	TGTGCCAGCAGCTTAGTCATTATTTCTCACGGGACTCCACAAGAGACCCAGTACTTC	CASSLVIISHGTPQETQYF
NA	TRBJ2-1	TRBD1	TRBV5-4	TGTGCCAGCAGCTTGGCAGGACAGGTCCACAATGAGCAGTTCTTC	CASSLAGQVHNEQFF
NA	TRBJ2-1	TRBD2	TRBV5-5	TGTGCCAGCCGAGGACTAGCGGGAGTAGTCGGGAGGTTGAATGAGCAGTTCTTC	CASRGLAGVVGRLNEQFF
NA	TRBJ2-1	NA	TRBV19	TGTGCCAGTAGTAGGAACAGAGACAATGAGCAGTTCTTC	CASSRNRDNEQFF
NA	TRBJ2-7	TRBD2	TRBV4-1	TGCGCCAGCAGCCAAGGTAGCGGGAGTACCTACGAGCAGTACTTC	CASSQGSGSTYEQYF
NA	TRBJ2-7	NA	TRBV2	TGTGCCAGCATGGGGGAGGTAGGCGAGCAGTACTTC	CASMGEVGEQYF
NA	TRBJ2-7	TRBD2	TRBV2	TGTGCCAGCGCGTCCGGGACTAGCGGCTACGAGCAGTACTTC	CASASGTSGYEQYF
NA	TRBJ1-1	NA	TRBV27	TGTGCCAGCAGGTTTTCAAGTGGCGGCACTGAAGCTTTCTTT	CASRFSSGGTEAFF
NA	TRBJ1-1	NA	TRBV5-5	TGTGCCAGCAGCTCAACAGTGAACACTGAAGCTTTCTTT	CASSSTVNTEAFF
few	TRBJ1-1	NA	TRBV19	TGTGCCAGTAGTATAGGAGCAGGGAACACTGAAGCTTTCTTT	CASSIGAGNTEAFF
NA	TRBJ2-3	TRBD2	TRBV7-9	TGTGCCAGCTCCGGGACTATTAATGCAGATACGCAGTATTTT	CASSGTINADTQYF
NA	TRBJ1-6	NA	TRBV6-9	TGTGCCAGCAGTTACTTAGAGGAGGGTTCACCCCTCCACTTT	CASSYLEEGSPLHF